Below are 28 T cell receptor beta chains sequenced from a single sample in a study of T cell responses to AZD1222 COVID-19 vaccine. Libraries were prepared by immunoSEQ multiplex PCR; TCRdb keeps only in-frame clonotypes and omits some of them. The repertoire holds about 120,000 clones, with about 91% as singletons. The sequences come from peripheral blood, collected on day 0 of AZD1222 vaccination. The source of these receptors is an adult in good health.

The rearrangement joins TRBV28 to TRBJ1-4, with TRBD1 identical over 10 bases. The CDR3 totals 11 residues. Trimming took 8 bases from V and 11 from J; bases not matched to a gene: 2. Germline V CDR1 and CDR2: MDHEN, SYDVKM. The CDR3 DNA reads TGTGCCAGCGGACAGGGGGGGAAACTGTTTTTT. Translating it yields CASGQGGKLFF.

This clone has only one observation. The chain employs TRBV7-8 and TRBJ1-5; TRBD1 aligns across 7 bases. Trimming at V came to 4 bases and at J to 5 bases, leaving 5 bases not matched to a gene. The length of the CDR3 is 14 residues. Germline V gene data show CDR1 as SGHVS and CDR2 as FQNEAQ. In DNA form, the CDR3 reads TGTGCCAGCAGCTCAAATACAGGGGATCAGCCCCAGCATTTT. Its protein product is CASSSNTGDQPQHF.

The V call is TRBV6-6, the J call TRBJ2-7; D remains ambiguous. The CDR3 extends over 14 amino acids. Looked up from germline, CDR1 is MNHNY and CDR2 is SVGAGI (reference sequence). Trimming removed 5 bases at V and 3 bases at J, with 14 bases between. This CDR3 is CASSTSPGYYEQYF. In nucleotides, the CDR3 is TGTGCCAGCAGTACCTCCCCCGGGTACTACGAGCAGTACTTC.

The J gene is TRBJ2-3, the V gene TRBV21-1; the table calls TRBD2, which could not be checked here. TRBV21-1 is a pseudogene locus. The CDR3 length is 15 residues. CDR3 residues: CASSITGTEEGTQYF. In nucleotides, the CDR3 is TGTGCCAGCAGCATAACCGGGACTGAAGAGGGTACGCAGTATTTT.

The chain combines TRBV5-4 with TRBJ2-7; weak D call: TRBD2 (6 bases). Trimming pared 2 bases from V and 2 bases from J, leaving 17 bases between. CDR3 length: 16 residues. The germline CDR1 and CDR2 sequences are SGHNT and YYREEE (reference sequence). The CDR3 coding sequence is TGTGCCAGCAGCTTCGGAGGGGCCGGGACGGCCTACGAGCAGTACTTC. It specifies CASSFGGAGTAYEQYF.

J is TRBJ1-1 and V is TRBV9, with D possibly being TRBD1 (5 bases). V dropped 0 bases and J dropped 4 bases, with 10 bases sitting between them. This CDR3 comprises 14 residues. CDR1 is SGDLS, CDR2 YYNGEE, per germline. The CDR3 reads CASSVVGAATEAFF. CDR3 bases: TGTGCCAGCAGCGTAGTTGGGGCAGCCACTGAAGCTTTCTTT.

CDR3 in amino acids: CASSLDRGKGNTEAFF. The DNA of the CDR3 is TGTGCCAGCAGCCTAGACAGGGGAAAGGGAAACACTGAAGCTTTCTTT. This chain connects TRBV5-6 to TRBJ1-1, with 8 bases lining up with TRBD1. Germline CDR1 reads SGHDT; CDR2 reads YYEEEE. The V segment lost 4 bases and the J segment 2 bases; nucleotides outside the gene matches: 10. CDR3 size: 16 residues.

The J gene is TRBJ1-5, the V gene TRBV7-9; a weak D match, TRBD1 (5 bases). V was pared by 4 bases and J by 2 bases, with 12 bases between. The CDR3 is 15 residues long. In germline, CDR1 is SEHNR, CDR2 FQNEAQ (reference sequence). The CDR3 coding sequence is TGTGCCAGCAGCTGGGGCAGGGAGGGCAATCAGCCCCAGCATTTT. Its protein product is CASSWGREGNQPQHF. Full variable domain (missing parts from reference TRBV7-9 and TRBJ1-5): DTGVSQNPRHKITKRGQNVTFRCDPISEHNRLYWYRQTLGQGPEFLTYFQNEAQLEKSRLLSDRFSAERPKGSFSTLEIQRTEQGDSAMYLCASSWGREGNQPQHFGDGTRLSIL.

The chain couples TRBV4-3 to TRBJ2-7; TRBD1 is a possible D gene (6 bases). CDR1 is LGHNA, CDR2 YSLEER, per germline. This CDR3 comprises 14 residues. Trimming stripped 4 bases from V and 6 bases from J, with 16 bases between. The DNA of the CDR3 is TGCGCCAGCAGCCGATGGACAGAACCCAGCGAGCAGTACTTC. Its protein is CASSRWTEPSEQYF.

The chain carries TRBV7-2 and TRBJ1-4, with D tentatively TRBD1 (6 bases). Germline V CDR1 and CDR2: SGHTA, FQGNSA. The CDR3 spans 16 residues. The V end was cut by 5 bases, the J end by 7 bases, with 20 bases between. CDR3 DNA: TGTGCCAGCAGCCTACGTCACCAAGGGGGAGTTGAAAAACTGTTTTTT. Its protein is CASSLRHQGGVEKLFF. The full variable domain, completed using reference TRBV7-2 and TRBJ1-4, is GAGVSQSPSNKVTEKGKDVELRCDPISGHTALYWYRQSLGQGLEFLIYFQGNSAPDKSGLPSDRFSAERTGGSVSTLTIQRTQQEDSAVYLCASSLRHQGGVEKLFFGSGTQLSVL.

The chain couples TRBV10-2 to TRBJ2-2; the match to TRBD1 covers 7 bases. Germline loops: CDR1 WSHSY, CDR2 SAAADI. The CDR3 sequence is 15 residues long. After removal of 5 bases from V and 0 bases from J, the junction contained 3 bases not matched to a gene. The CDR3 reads CASSFQGANTGELFF. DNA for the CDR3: TGCGCCAGCAGTTTCCAGGGGGCGAACACCGGGGAGCTGTTTTTT.

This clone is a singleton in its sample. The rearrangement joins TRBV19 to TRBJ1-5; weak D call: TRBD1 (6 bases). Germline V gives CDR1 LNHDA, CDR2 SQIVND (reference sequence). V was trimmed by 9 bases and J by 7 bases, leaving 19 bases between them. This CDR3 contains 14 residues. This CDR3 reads CASRNGGGGQPQHF. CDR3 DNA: TGTGCCAGCCGGAATGGGGGGGGCGGGCAGCCCCAGCATTTT.

The CDR3 protein is CASSQEGLSNEQFF. Here the CDR3 DNA reads TGTGCCAGCAGCCAAGAAGGATTGTCTAATGAGCAGTTCTTC. The chain uses TRBV3-1 (or the pseudogene TRBV3-2) and TRBJ2-1; D is ambiguous. Trimming cost V 0 bases and J 7 bases, with 10 bases left between them. Germline V gene sequence: CDR1 LGHDT, CDR2 YNNKEL (reference sequence). The CDR3 length is 14 residues.

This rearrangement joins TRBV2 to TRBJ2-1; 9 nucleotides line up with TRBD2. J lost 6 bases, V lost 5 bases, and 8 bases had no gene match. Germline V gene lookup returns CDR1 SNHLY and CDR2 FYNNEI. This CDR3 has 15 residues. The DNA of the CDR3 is TGTGCCAGCAGTTTCACTAGCGGGTCTCCCAATGAGCAGTTCTTC. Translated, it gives CASSFTSGSPNEQFF.

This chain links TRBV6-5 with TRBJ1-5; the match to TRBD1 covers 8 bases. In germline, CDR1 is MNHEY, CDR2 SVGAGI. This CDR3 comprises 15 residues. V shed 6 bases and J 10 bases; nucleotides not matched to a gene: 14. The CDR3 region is CASSGGQGRWGPQHF. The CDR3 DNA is TGTGCCAGCAGCGGTGGACAGGGAAGGTGGGGACCCCAGCATTTT.

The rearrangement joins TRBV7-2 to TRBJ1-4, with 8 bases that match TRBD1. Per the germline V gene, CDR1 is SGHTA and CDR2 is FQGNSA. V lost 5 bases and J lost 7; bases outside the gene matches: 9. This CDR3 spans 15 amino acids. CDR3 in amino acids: CASSLRGQGVEKLFF. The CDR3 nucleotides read TGTGCCAGCAGCCTAAGAGGACAGGGTGTTGAAAAACTGTTTTTT.

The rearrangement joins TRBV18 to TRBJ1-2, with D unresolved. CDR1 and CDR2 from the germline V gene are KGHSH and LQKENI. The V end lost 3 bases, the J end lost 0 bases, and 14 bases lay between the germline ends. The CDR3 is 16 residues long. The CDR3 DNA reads TGTGCCAGCTCACCCATGAGGAGGGAGACTAACTATGGCTACACCTTC. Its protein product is CASSPMRRETNYGYTF.

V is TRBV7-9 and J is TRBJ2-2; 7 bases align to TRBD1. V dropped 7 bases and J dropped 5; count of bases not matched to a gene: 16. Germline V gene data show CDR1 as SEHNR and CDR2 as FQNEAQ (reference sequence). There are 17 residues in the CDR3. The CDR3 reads CASIFLQGRVETGELFF. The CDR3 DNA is TGTGCCAGCATCTTTCTACAGGGGAGAGTGGAGACCGGGGAGCTGTTTTTT.

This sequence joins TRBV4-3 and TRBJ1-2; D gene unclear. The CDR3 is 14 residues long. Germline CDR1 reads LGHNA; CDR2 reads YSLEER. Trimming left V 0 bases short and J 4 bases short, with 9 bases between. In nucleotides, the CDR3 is TGCGCCAGCAGCCAAGAACACTTTAGCTATGGCTACACCTTC. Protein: CASSQEHFSYGYTF.

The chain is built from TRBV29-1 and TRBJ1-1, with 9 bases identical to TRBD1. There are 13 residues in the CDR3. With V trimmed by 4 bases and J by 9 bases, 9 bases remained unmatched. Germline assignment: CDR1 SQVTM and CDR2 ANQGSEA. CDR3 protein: CSVVRETGGKAFF. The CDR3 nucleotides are TGCAGCGTTGTTAGGGAGACAGGGGGGAAAGCTTTCTTT.

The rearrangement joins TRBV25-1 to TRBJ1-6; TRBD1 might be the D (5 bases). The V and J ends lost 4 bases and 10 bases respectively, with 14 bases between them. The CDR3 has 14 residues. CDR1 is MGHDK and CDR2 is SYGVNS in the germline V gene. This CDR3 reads CASSGRDLGSPLHF. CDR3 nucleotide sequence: TGTGCCAGCAGTGGCCGGGACTTGGGATCACCCCTCCACTTT. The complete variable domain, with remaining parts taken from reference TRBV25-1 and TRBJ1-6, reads EADIYQTPRYLVIGTGKKITLECSQTMGHDKMYWYQQDPGMELHLIHYSYGVNSTEKGDLSSESTVSRIRTEHFPLTLESARPSHTSQYLCASSGRDLGSPLHFGNGTRLTVT.

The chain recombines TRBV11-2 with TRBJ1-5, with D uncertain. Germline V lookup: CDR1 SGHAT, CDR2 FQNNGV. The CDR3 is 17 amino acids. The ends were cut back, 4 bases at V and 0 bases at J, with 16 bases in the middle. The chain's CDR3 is CASSSSTSQYSNQPQHF. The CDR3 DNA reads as TGTGCCAGCAGCTCCTCAACGTCGCAGTATAGCAATCAGCCCCAGCATTTT.

The CDR3 loop reads CASSQGLLGEQYF. CDR3 nucleotide sequence: TGTGCCAGCAGCCAAGGGCTCCTCGGCGAGCAGTACTTC. This chain joins TRBV3-1 (or the pseudogene TRBV3-2) and TRBJ2-7; D remains ambiguous. Trimming removed 1 base at V and 6 bases at J, with 10 bases between. Germline lookup yields CDR1 LGHDT and CDR2 YNNKEL (reference sequence). CDR3 size: 13 residues.

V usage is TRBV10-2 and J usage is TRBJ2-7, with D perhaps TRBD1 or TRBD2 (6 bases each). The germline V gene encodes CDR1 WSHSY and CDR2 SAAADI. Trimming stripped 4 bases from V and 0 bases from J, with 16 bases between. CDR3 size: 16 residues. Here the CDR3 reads CASSVFPGAASYEQYF. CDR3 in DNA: TGCGCCAGCAGTGTATTCCCGGGGGCCGCCTCCTACGAGCAGTACTTC.

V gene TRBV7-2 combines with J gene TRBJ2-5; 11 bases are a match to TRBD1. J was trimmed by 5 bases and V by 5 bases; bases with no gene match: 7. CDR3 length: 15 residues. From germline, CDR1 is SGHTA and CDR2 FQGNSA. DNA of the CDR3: TGTGCCAGCAGCACCGGGACAGGGGGATTCGAGACCCAGTACTTC. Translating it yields CASSTGTGGFETQYF.

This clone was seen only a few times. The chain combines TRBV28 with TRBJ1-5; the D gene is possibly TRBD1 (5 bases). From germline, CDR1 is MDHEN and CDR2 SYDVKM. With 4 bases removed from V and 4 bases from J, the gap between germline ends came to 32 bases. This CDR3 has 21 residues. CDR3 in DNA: TGTGCCAGCAGTTCCCCGCCGGCAGGGATGAAGAATGGAGAATGGAATCAGCCCCAGCATTTT. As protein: CASSSPPAGMKNGEWNQPQHF.

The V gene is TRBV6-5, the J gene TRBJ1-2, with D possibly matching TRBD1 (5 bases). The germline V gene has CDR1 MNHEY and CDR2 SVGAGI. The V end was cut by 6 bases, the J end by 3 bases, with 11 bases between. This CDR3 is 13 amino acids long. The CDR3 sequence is CASSKGFDYGYTF. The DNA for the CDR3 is TGTGCCAGCAGCAAGGGGTTTGACTATGGCTACACCTTC.

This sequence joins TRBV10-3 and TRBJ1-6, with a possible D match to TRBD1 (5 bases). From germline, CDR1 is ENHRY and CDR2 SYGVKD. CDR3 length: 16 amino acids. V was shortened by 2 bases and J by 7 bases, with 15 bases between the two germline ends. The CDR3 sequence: CAISENILTENSPLHF. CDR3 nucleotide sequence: TGTGCCATCAGTGAGAATATTCTGACAGAGAATTCACCCCTCCACTTT.